The clone carrying this TCR beta chain has more than one count but fewer than ten. Its target is unknown. The sample belongs to a study of response to subunit inactivated influenza vaccine. Study-wide results and caveats: The study's authors posited that every seasonal influenza vaccination enlists few new T cells.

TCRdb reprocessed the RT-PCR reads via MiXCR and lists one record per CDR3 protein. The sample has hundreds of thousands of distinct CDR3 sequences; 9.5% to 12% are singletons. The germline V gene has CDR1 PRHDT and CDR2 FYEKMQ (reference sequence). There are 14 residues in the CDR3. V gave up 8 bases and J gave up 0 bases; unmatched junction bases: 5. This receptor was taken from a man in his forties or fifties who received an inactivated influenza vaccine. Sequenced here: PBMCs from blood, sampled about 40 days after vaccination. The chain recombines TRBV13 with TRBJ2-3; 7 bases agree with TRBD1. The CDR3 DNA sequence: TGTGCCAGCGCATACAGGGGTAGCACAGATACGCAGTATTTT. Protein: CASAYRGSTDTQYF.